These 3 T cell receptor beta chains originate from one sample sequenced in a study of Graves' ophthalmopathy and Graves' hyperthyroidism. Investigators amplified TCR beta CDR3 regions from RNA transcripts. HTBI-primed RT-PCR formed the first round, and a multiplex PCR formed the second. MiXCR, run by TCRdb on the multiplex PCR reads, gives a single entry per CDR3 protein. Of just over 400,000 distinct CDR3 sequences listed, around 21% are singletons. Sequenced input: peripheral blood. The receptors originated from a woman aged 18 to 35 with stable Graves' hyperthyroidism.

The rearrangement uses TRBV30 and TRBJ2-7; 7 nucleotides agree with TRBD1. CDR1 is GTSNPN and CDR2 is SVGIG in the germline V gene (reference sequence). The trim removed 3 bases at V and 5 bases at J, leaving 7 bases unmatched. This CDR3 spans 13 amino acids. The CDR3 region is CAWSPDRANEQYF. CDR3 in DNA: TGTGCCTGGAGCCCCGACAGGGCTAACGAGCAGTACTTC.

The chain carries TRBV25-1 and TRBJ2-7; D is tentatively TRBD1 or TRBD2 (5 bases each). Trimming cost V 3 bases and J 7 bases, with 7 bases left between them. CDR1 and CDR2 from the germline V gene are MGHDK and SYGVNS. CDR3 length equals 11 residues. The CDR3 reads CASSDWGEQYF. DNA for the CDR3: TGTGCCAGCAGTGATTGGGGGGAGCAGTACTTC.

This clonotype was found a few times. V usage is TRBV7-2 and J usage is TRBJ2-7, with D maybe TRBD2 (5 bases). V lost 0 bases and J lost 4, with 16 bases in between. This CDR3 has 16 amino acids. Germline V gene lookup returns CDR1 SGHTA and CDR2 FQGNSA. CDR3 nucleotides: TGTGCCAGCAGCTTAGCCTCCCCGTTACTAGGGTACGAGCAGTACTTC. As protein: CASSLASPLLGYEQYF.